This entry lists 29 T cell receptor beta chains sequenced from one sample in a study of beta chain features in type 1 diabetes. Isolated RNA was reverse transcribed in full, so expressed TCRB transcripts were sequenced. The repertoire was sequenced with immunoSEQ multiplex PCR; TCRdb's copy has only in-frame clones and lacks some. The sample has about 410,000 clones, about 14% seen once. The sequencing input was naive CD4+ T cells from blood. The receptors come from a man aged 25-45 years in good health.

This clone was picked up a small number of times. The chain combines TRBV20-1 with TRBJ2-5; no definite D call. The V gene lost 3 bases and the J gene lost 9 bases, with 8 bases spanning the gap. This CDR3 comprises 10 residues. The V gene's germline CDR1 is DFQATT and CDR2 SNEGSKA (reference sequence). CDR3 sequence: CSASTSPQYF. For the CDR3, the DNA is TGCAGTGCTAGTACTTCCCCCCAGTACTTC.

The chain employs TRBV11-2 and TRBJ2-1; 8 bases are a match to TRBD2. Germline V gene data show CDR1 as SGHAT and CDR2 as FQNNGV. V trimming: 1 base; J trimming: 5 bases; junction bases outside the gene matches: 10. The CDR3 sequence is 17 residues long. The CDR3: CASSLVGSGAFDNEQFF. Written as DNA, the CDR3 is TGTGCCAGCAGCTTAGTAGGTAGCGGGGCTTTCGACAATGAGCAGTTCTTC.

This clone has just a few counts. V usage is TRBV19 and J usage is TRBJ2-7; D is perhaps TRBD1 or TRBD2 (5 bases each). The germline CDR1 and CDR2 sequences are LNHDA and SQIVND (reference sequence). The CDR3 spans 12 residues. Trimming pared 3 bases from V and 6 bases from J, leaving 9 bases between. The CDR3 here is CASSMTGGEQYV. CDR3 bases: TGTGCCAGTAGTATGACTGGGGGCGAGCAGTACGTC.

The chain has TRBV7-9 and TRBJ2-3, with a tentative D call TRBD1 (6 bases). This CDR3 region has 13 residues. Germline-derived CDR1 and CDR2 are SEHNR and FQNEAQ (reference sequence). V was pared by 11 bases and J by 2 bases, with 14 bases between. The CDR3 reads CAPGDQFTDTQYF. CDR3 DNA: TGTGCCCCAGGGGATCAGTTCACAGATACGCAGTATTTT.

The V and J genes are TRBV7-3 and TRBJ2-3, with 11 bases matching TRBD2. The CDR3 runs 15 residues. V shed 6 bases and J 2 bases; nucleotides not matched to a gene: 4. The germline V gene encodes CDR1 SGHTA and CDR2 FQGTGA. The CDR3 reads CASSILAGATDTQYF. The DNA for the CDR3 is TGTGCCAGCAGTATACTAGCGGGAGCCACAGATACGCAGTATTTT.

This clone was observed a few times. The chain carries TRBV10-3 and TRBJ2-7; a weak D match, TRBD1 (6 bases). The germline CDR1 and CDR2 sequences are ENHRY and SYGVKD. This CDR3 spans 11 amino acids. V was clipped by 10 bases and J by 3 bases, with 10 bases between them. The CDR3 spells CATGQLYEQYV. DNA of the CDR3: TGTGCCACCGGACAGCTCTACGAGCAGTACGTC.

The table lists this clone with a few counts. The chain has TRBV7-2 and TRBJ2-5; D not certain. Trimming shortened V by 1 base and J by 7 bases, and 13 bases separated the two germline ends. This CDR3 is 14 amino acids long. Germline V gene data show CDR1 as SGHTA and CDR2 as FQGNSA. The CDR3 here is CASSLVEAAATQYF. The CDR3 nucleotides read TGTGCCAGCAGCTTAGTCGAGGCCGCGGCGACCCAGTACTTC.

V gene TRBV5-6 combines with J gene TRBJ1-6; D remains unclear. The CDR3 covers 16 residues. The V gene lost 2 bases and the J gene lost 0 bases, with 9 bases spanning the gap. Germline V gives CDR1 SGHDT, CDR2 YYEEEE. In nucleotides, the CDR3 is TGTGCCAGCAGCTTTGGGCCGAGCTCCTATAATTCACCCCTCCACTTT. Its translation is CASSFGPSSYNSPLHF. Together with reference TRBV5-6 and TRBJ1-6, the CDR3 gives the full variable domain: DAGVTQSPTHLIKTRGQQVTLRCSPKSGHDTVSWYQQALGQGPQFIFQYYEEEERQRGNFPDRFSGHQFPNYSSELNVNALLLGDSALYLCASSFGPSSYNSPLHFGNGTRLTVT.

The table lists this clone with a few counts. The rearrangement links TRBV4-2 to TRBJ2-5; weak D call: TRBD1 (6 bases). The CDR3 is 15 amino acids. V was trimmed by 0 bases and J by 7 bases, leaving 15 bases between them. Germline CDR1 is LGHNA and CDR2 is YNFKEQ. The CDR3 DNA reads TGTGCCAGCAGCCAAGAAGGGGGACCAGAGGGGACCCAGTACTTC. Its protein is CASSQEGGPEGTQYF.

This rearrangement joins TRBV6-5 to TRBJ1-2, with 8 bases matching TRBD1. Germline CDR1 and CDR2: MNHEY and SVGAGI. The CDR3 is made up of 15 amino acids. Trimming cost V 6 bases and J 0 bases; bases outside gene matches: 6. The CDR3, as DNA: TGTGCCAGCAGCCGGACAGGGATAGCTAACTATGGCTACACCTTC. Translating gives CASSRTGIANYGYTF.

The chain carries TRBV14 and TRBJ1-1; D is possibly TRBD1 (6 bases). The CDR3 covers 14 residues. Germline CDR1 is SGHDN and CDR2 is FVKESK. Trimming stripped 1 base from V and 12 bases from J, with 18 bases between. This chain's CDR3 is CASSQVSTDSQTFF. The CDR3, as DNA: TGTGCCAGCAGCCAAGTTTCGACGGACAGCCAAACTTTCTTT.

The DNA of the CDR3 is TGTGCCAGCAGCCCTAAACTAGTTCTTGAAAACATTCAGTACTTC. Translated: CASSPKLVLENIQYF. V gene TRBV7-2 combines with J gene TRBJ2-4; D possibly corresponds to TRBD2 (5 bases). This CDR3 has 15 residues. Germline V gene data show CDR1 as SGHTA and CDR2 as FQGNSA. V dropped 5 bases and J dropped 5 bases, with 16 bases sitting between them.

The chain carries TRBV7-9 and TRBJ1-1; TRBD1 agrees at 10 bases. This CDR3 comprises 16 residues. The V segment lost 0 bases and the J segment 4 bases; nucleotides outside the gene matches: 5. Per the germline V gene, CDR1 is SEHNR and CDR2 is FQNEAQ (reference sequence). The CDR3 spells CASSLARTGGGTEAFF. CDR3 in DNA: TGTGCCAGCAGCTTAGCCAGGACAGGGGGAGGCACTGAAGCTTTCTTT.

In this sample, this clone turned up a few times. The chain links TRBV7-2 to TRBJ2-2; D is unclear. CDR3 length equals 15 residues. The V and J ends lost 0 bases and 2 bases respectively, with 7 bases between them. Germline V gene data show CDR1 as SGHTA and CDR2 as FQGNSA. The CDR3 nucleotides read TGTGCCAGCAGCTTAGCCAGGAGTAACACCGGGGAGCTGTTTTTT. Translation: CASSLARSNTGELFF. Together with reference TRBV7-2 and TRBJ2-2, the CDR3 gives the full variable domain: GAGVSQSPSNKVTEKGKDVELRCDPISGHTALYWYRQSLGQGLEFLIYFQGNSAPDKSGLPSDRFSAERTGGSVSTLTIQRTQQEDSAVYLCASSLARSNTGELFFGEGSRLTVL.

The chain carries TRBV6-5 and TRBJ1-1; D is unresolved. V gave up 0 bases and J gave up 6 bases, with 17 bases separating them. Per germline, CDR1 MNHEY and CDR2 SVGAGI. The CDR3 has 16 amino acids. DNA for the CDR3: TGTGCCAGCAGTTACTCTTCGGCCGGGTTAGTCGCTGAAGCTTTCTTT. Residues: CASSYSSAGLVAEAFF.

This chain uses TRBV4-3 with TRBJ1-1, with D possibly being TRBD1 (5 bases). V lost 0 bases, J lost 8 bases, and 10 bases lay in between. Germline CDR1 reads LGHNA; CDR2 reads YSLEER. The CDR3 length is 13 residues. The CDR3 protein is CASSQDRGLEAFF. The CDR3 DNA sequence: TGCGCCAGCAGCCAAGACCGGGGACTCGAAGCTTTCTTT.

This clone was seen only a few times. This sequence joins TRBV4-1 and TRBJ2-5; the match to TRBD2 covers 11 bases. Germline trimming cut 4 bases from V and 5 bases from J; bases unmatched to any gene: 3. Germline CDR1 MGHRA, CDR2 YSYEKL. This CDR3 is built from 14 residues. The CDR3 nucleotides are TGCGCCAGCAGCCGAATAGCGGGAGGGGAGACCCAGTACTTC. Translation: CASSRIAGGETQYF.

The V gene is TRBV10-3, the J gene TRBJ1-5; D unresolved. CDR3 length: 13 residues. The germline V gene has CDR1 ENHRY and CDR2 SYGVKD. Trimming removed 3 bases from V and 2 bases from J, with 5 bases in between. CDR3 in amino acids: CAISDTGNQPQHF. In DNA, the CDR3 is TGTGCCATCAGTGACACTGGCAATCAGCCCCAGCATTTT.

V and J are TRBV10-3 and TRBJ1-1, with 7 nucleotides matching TRBD1. Trimming removed 4 bases from V and 1 base from J; junction bases left unmatched: 6. This CDR3 is 15 amino acids long. Germline CDR1 and CDR2: ENHRY and SYGVKD. The DNA for the CDR3 is TGTGCCATCAGTGTTGACAGGGAGACGAACACTGAAGCTTTCTTT. Its protein product is CAISVDRETNTEAFF.

V gene TRBV5-1 combines with J gene TRBJ2-7; 15 positions agree with TRBD2. Unmatched junction bases numbered 3, after V lost 0 bases and J lost 5 bases. This CDR3 is built from 16 residues. Germline values: CDR1 SGHRS, CDR2 YFSETQ. The CDR3 coding sequence is TGCGCCAGCAGCTTGGAGGGACTAGCGGGAGGCCACGAGCAGTACGTC. Amino acid sequence: CASSLEGLAGGHEQYV.

In its sample, this clone was seen once. The chain uses TRBV7-2 and TRBJ2-1; D not certain. V was shortened by 5 bases and J by 8 bases, with 13 bases between the two germline ends. The CDR3 covers 13 residues. Germline CDR1 and CDR2: SGHTA and FQGNSA. The CDR3 DNA reads as TGTGCCAGCAGCCCGATCAATACGGATGAGCAGTTCTTC. It encodes CASSPINTDEQFF.

This sequence joins TRBV18 and TRBJ2-3, with D possibly being TRBD1 (6 bases). CDR3 size: 17 residues. The germline V and J ends were trimmed by 1 base and 0 bases, with 14 bases remaining between them. The V gene's germline CDR1 is KGHSH and CDR2 LQKENI. The CDR3 loop reads CASSPQLRTASTDTQYF. In DNA, the CDR3 is TGTGCCAGCTCACCACAGTTGCGGACAGCTAGCACAGATACGCAGTATTTT.

This clone was observed a handful of times. V and J are TRBV30 and TRBJ2-6; a weak D match, TRBD2 (6 bases). Per the germline V gene, CDR1 is GTSNPN and CDR2 is SVGIG (reference sequence). Trimming took 3 bases from V and 2 from J, leaving 14 bases between them. The CDR3 extends over 16 amino acids. The chain's CDR3 is CAWSGEAHTGANVLTF. The CDR3 coding sequence is TGTGCCTGGAGCGGGGAGGCCCACACTGGGGCCAACGTCCTGACTTTC.

This clone has a handful of counts. V and J are TRBV7-2 and TRBJ2-5; TRBD1 or TRBD2 may be the D gene (5 bases each). Germline CDR1 reads SGHTA; CDR2 reads FQGNSA. The germline V and J ends were trimmed by 4 bases and 4 bases, with 19 bases remaining between them. CDR3 length: 16 residues. CDR3 nucleotide sequence: TGTGCCAGCAGCTCATCGGGGCTAGCTGCAATAGAGACCCAGTACTTC. Its translation is CASSSSGLAAIETQYF.

As for this clone: A junction end diverges from the germline sequence, so it may reflect a read error. The V and J genes are TRBV10-3 and TRBJ2-1; 8 nucleotides match TRBD2. Germline CDR1 and CDR2: ENHRY and SYGVKD. This CDR3 comprises 14 residues. The CDR3 loop reads CAISGREGVNEQIF. The CDR3 DNA sequence: TGTGCCATCAGTGGTCGGGAGGGGGTAAATGAGCAGATCTTC.

The chain joins TRBV7-2 to TRBJ2-3; 7 bases line up with TRBD1. The CDR3 runs to 16 residues. The V gene end was trimmed by 5 bases and the J gene end by 0 bases; junction bases not matched to a gene: 8. Germline values: CDR1 SGHTA, CDR2 FQGNSA. The CDR3 spells CASSLRQGGSTDTQYF. The CDR3 DNA is TGTGCCAGCAGCCTACGACAGGGCGGAAGCACAGATACGCAGTATTTT.

The chain employs TRBV7-2 and TRBJ2-3, with TRBD2 matching 8 bases. CDR1 and CDR2 (germline): SGHTA, FQGNSA. V shed 5 bases, J shed 9 bases, and the junction held 4 bases outside the gene matches. This CDR3 spans 12 amino acids. Written as DNA, the CDR3 is TGTGCCAGCAGCCGGGAGGGAGGCACGCAGTATTTT. This codes for CASSREGGTQYF.

The J gene is TRBJ1-2, the V gene TRBV7-2; D gene unclear. The germline V and J ends were trimmed by 3 bases and 4 bases, with 12 bases remaining between them. Germline CDR1 reads SGHTA; CDR2 reads FQGNSA. This CDR3 spans 14 amino acids. CDR3 region: CASSFEAKGYGYTF. CDR3 nucleotides: TGTGCCAGCAGCTTTGAGGCGAAGGGCTATGGCTACACCTTC.

The CDR3 DNA reads TGTGCCAGCAGCCGAGGGGGGAATCGCGAGCAGTACGTC. This encodes CASSRGGNREQYV. J is TRBJ2-7 and V is TRBV6-5; D may correspond to TRBD1 or TRBD2 (6 bases each). The CDR3 loop spans 13 amino acids. The V end was cut by 6 bases, the J end by 6 bases, with 15 bases between. Per the germline V gene, CDR1 is MNHEY and CDR2 is SVGAGI.